The 19 T cell receptor beta chains presented below share a single source sample, sequenced in a study of blood T cell repertoires in COVID-19. TCRdb keeps only in-frame clones here, not all; method: immunoSEQ multiplex PCR. The sample has 100,000 to 150,000 clones, approximately 84% seen once; the top ten hold over 1.1%. What was sequenced was peripheral blood. The source is a man aged 55 to 69 with acute or convalescent COVID-19.

This clone was counted once. The rearrangement links TRBV7-6 to TRBJ2-1; 9 nucleotides agree with TRBD2. The CDR3 length is 13 residues. CDR1 SGHVS and CDR2 FNYEAQ come from the germline V gene. The ends lost 4 bases at V and 6 bases at J; junction bases unmatched: 1. CDR3 amino acids: CASSSRGGNEQFF. Written as DNA, the CDR3 is TGTGCCAGCAGCTCGCGGGGGGGCAATGAGCAGTTCTTC.

A remark on this clone: Additional DNA sequences in this sample encode the identical CDR3. This chain links TRBV12-5 with TRBJ2-5, with 14 bases that match TRBD2. CDR3 length: 16 amino acids. V lost 3 bases and J lost 2; bases outside the gene matches: 2. Germline lookup yields CDR1 LGHNT and CDR2 FRNRAP. The CDR3 coding sequence is TGTGCTAGTGGTTTAGGGACTAGCGGGGGACAAGAGACCCAGTACTTC. Its translation: CASGLGTSGGQETQYF. Full variable domain (rest looked up from reference TRBV12-5 and TRBJ2-5): DARVTQTPRHKVTEMGQEVTMRCQPILGHNTVFWYRQTMMQGLELLAYFRNRAPLDDSGMPKDRFSAEMPDATLATLKIQPSEPRDSAVYFCASGLGTSGGQETQYFGPGTRLLVL.

V gene TRBV29-1 combines with J gene TRBJ2-5, with 8 bases matching TRBD2. The ends lost 3 bases at V and 4 bases at J; junction bases unmatched: 4. Per germline, CDR1 SQVTM and CDR2 ANQGSEA. CDR3 length equals 13 residues. The CDR3 reads CSVEASGRETQYF. CDR3 coding DNA: TGCAGCGTTGAGGCCAGCGGGAGAGAGACCCAGTACTTC.

The table lists this clone with a count of one. The CDR3 sequence: CASSLGHSNTEAFF. CDR3 coding DNA: TGTGCCAGCAGCTTGGGACACTCGAACACTGAAGCTTTCTTT. The chain is built from TRBV5-5 and TRBJ1-1; D unclear. V dropped 0 bases and J dropped 1 base, with 7 bases sitting between them. In germline, CDR1 is SGHKS, CDR2 YYEKEE (reference sequence). The CDR3 has 14 residues.

The chain carries TRBV7-3 and TRBJ1-3, with a possible D match to TRBD1 (5 bases). The V gene's germline CDR1 is SGHTA and CDR2 FQGTGA. The ends were cut back, 2 bases at V and 0 bases at J, with 8 bases in the middle. CDR3 length equals 15 residues. The CDR3 DNA sequence: TGTGCCAGCAGCTTAGGGGGGGACTCTGGAAACACCATATATTTT. This codes for CASSLGGDSGNTIYF.

The genes are TRBV27 and TRBJ2-7; 7 bases are a match to TRBD1. V gave up 5 bases and J gave up 2 bases; unmatched junction bases: 3. Germline V gene data show CDR1 as MNHEY and CDR2 as SMNVEV (reference sequence). CDR3 size: 13 residues. CDR3 sequence: CASSIGQAYEQYF. In DNA, the CDR3 is TGTGCCAGCAGTATAGGACAGGCCTACGAGCAGTACTTC.

The V and J genes are TRBV6-5 and TRBJ2-1; D is possibly TRBD2 (7 bases). Germline V lookup: CDR1 MNHEY, CDR2 SVGAGI. The CDR3 length is 14 residues. V shed 1 base and J shed 8 bases, with 12 bases lying between them. The CDR3, as DNA: TGTGCCAGCAGTTACTTCGGGGGGCGAGATGAGCAGTTCTTC. It encodes CASSYFGGRDEQFF.

The gene calls are TRBV6-5 and TRBJ2-6; D gene uncertain. The V end was cut by 7 bases, the J end by 2 bases, with 3 bases between. CDR3 length: 12 residues. Germline-derived CDR1 and CDR2 are MNHEY and SVGAGI. The CDR3 loop reads CASTAGANVLTF. For the CDR3, the DNA is TGTGCCAGCACAGCTGGGGCCAACGTCCTGACTTTC.

This clone was detected only once. The rearrangement links TRBV7-3 to TRBJ2-5; 9 bases align to TRBD1. Germline values: CDR1 SGHTA, CDR2 FQGTGA. The ends lost 1 base at V and 4 bases at J; junction bases unmatched: 7. The CDR3 has 16 residues. CDR3 coding DNA: TGTGCCAGCAGCTTAAATCAGCCGGGACAGGGAGAGACCCAGTACTTC. It translates to CASSLNQPGQGETQYF.

This clone showed up just once. The chain joins TRBV30 to TRBJ1-5; 7 positions match TRBD1. This CDR3 has 14 residues. V lost 0 bases to trimming and J lost 4 bases; unmatched junction nucleotides: 3. The germline gives CDR1 GTSNPN, CDR2 SVGIG (reference sequence). This CDR3 is CAWSVPQGNQPQHF. CDR3 nucleotides: TGTGCCTGGAGTGTACCACAGGGGAATCAGCCCCAGCATTTT.

The rearrangement joins TRBV6-5 to TRBJ2-6; D perhaps matches TRBD2 (5 bases). Deletions cut 3 bases from V and 0 bases from J, with 6 bases between. From germline, CDR1 is MNHEY and CDR2 SVGAGI. There are 15 residues in the CDR3. The CDR3: CASSYRGSGANVLTF. The CDR3 DNA sequence: TGTGCCAGCAGTTATCGGGGCTCTGGGGCCAACGTCCTGACTTTC.

The V call is TRBV7-3, the J call TRBJ1-1; no reliable D call. Deletions cut 3 bases from V and 4 bases from J, with 12 bases between. The CDR3 is 14 amino acids. Germline loops: CDR1 SGHTA, CDR2 FQGTGA. CDR3 in amino acids: CASSLGRGSTEAFF. CDR3 bases: TGTGCCAGCAGCTTGGGTCGAGGCTCCACTGAAGCTTTCTTT.

This clone appeared a few times. Other DNA variants within this sample encode the same CDR3. This rearrangement joins TRBV20-1 to TRBJ2-1, with D possibly being TRBD1 (6 bases). V lost 3 bases and J lost 7, with 7 bases in between. Germline CDR1 and CDR2: DFQATT and SNEGSKA (reference sequence). The CDR3 consists of 11 residues. CDR3 protein: CSASRGNEQFF. CDR3 in DNA: TGCAGTGCTAGTAGGGGGAATGAGCAGTTCTTC.

The V gene is TRBV27, the J gene TRBJ2-1, with 12 bases fitting TRBD2. V lost 5 bases to trimming and J lost 8 bases; unmatched junction nucleotides: 10. The CDR3 sequence is 16 residues long. Germline V gene lookup returns CDR1 MNHEY and CDR2 SMNVEV (reference sequence). CDR3 in DNA: TGTGCCAGCAGTGTGCTAGCGGGGGGGCCGGTAGATGAGCAGTTCTTC. Amino acid sequence: CASSVLAGGPVDEQFF.

This chain connects TRBV10-3 to TRBJ1-6; 8 nucleotides agree with TRBD1. CDR3 length equals 13 residues. The germline gives CDR1 ENHRY, CDR2 SYGVKD. Trimming took 11 bases from V and 7 from J; bases not matched to a gene: 7. CDR3 region: CAANRGENSPLHF. As DNA, the CDR3 is TGTGCCGCAAACAGGGGGGAGAATTCACCCCTCCACTTT.

The V call is TRBV10-3, the J call TRBJ1-2; a possible D gene is TRBD1 (5 bases). Per the germline V gene, CDR1 is ENHRY and CDR2 is SYGVKD. The CDR3 sequence is 11 residues long. Trimming pared 10 bases from V and 6 bases from J, leaving 12 bases between. In DNA, the CDR3 is TGTGCCAGCCAGGGAAGGGATGGCTACACCTTC. It codes for CASQGRDGYTF.

This chain uses TRBV6-5 with TRBJ2-7; 10 positions match TRBD1. This CDR3 contains 15 residues. V was pared by 8 bases and J by 2 bases, with 9 bases of the junction left unmatched. Germline-derived CDR1 and CDR2 are MNHEY and SVGAGI. This chain's CDR3 is CASLGEGQGPYEQYF. For the CDR3, the DNA is TGTGCCAGCTTGGGGGAGGGACAGGGGCCCTACGAGCAGTACTTC.

The V call is TRBV14, the J call TRBJ2-7; 8 bases map to TRBD2. The ends lost 6 bases at V and 1 base at J; junction bases unmatched: 8. CDR3 length: 15 amino acids. Looked up from germline, CDR1 is SGHDN and CDR2 is FVKESK. The CDR3 DNA follows: TGTGCCAGCAGACCAAGCGGGAGAGGGTCCTACGAGCAGTACTTC. This encodes CASRPSGRGSYEQYF.

The chain combines TRBV6-4 with TRBJ1-2; weak D call: TRBD1 (6 bases). This CDR3 contains 12 residues. V dropped 7 bases and J dropped 7 bases, with 13 bases sitting between them. CDR1 is MRHNA, CDR2 SNTAGT, per germline. CDR3 region: CASNLQGSGYTF. The CDR3, as DNA: TGTGCCAGCAACCTACAGGGTAGTGGCTACACCTTC.